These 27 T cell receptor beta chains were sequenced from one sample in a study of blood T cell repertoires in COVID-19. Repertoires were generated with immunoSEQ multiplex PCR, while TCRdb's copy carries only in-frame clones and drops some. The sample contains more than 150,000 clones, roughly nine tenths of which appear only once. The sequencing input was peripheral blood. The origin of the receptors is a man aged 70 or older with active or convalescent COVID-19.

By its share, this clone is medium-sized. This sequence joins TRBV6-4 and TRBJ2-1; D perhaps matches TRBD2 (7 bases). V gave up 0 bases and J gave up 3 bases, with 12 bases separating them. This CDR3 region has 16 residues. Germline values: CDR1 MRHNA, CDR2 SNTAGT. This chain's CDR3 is CASSDSGGADYNEQFF. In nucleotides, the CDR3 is TGTGCCAGCAGTGACTCTGGGGGGGCCGACTACAATGAGCAGTTCTTC.

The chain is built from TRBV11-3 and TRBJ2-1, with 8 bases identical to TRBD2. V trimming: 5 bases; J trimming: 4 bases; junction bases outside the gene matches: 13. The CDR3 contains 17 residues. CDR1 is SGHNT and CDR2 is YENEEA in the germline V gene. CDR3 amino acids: CASSENPGLVPYNEQFF. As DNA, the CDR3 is TGTGCCAGCAGCGAAAATCCGGGACTAGTTCCGTACAATGAGCAGTTCTTC.

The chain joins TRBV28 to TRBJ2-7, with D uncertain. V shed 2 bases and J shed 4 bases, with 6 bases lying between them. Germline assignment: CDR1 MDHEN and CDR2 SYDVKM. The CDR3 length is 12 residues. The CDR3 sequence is CASSLGKYEQYF. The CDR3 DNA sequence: TGTGCCAGCAGTTTAGGCAAATACGAGCAGTACTTC. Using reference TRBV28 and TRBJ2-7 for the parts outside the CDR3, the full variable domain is DVKVTQSSRYLVKRTGEKVFLECVQDMDHENMFWYRQDPGLGLRLIYFSYDVKMKEKGDIPEGYSVSREKKERFSLILESASTNQTSMYLCASSLGKYEQYFGPGTRLTVT.

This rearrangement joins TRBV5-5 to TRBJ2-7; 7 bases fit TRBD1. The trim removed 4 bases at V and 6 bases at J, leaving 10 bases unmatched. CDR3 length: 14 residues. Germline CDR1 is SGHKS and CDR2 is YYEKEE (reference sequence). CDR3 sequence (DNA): TGTGCCAGCAGCAGGGGACAGTCGCGGGCCGAGCAGTACTTC. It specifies CASSRGQSRAEQYF.

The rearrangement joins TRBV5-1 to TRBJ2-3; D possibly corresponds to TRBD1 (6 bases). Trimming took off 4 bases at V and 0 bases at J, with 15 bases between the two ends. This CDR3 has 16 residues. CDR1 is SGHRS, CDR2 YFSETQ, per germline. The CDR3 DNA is TGCGCCAGCAGCCCAACGATGACAGGCAGCACAGATACGCAGTATTTT. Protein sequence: CASSPTMTGSTDTQYF.

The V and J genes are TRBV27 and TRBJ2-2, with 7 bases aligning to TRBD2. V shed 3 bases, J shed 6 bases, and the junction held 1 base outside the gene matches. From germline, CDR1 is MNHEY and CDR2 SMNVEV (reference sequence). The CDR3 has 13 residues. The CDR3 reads CASSFRGAGELFF. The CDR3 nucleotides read TGTGCCAGCAGTTTTCGGGGGGCCGGGGAGCTGTTTTTT.

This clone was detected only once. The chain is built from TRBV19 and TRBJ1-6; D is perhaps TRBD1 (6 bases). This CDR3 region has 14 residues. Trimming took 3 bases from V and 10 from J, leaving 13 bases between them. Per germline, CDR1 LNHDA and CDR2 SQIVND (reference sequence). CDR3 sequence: CASSIEDSGSPLHF. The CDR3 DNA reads TGTGCCAGTAGTATTGAGGACAGCGGATCACCCCTCCACTTT.

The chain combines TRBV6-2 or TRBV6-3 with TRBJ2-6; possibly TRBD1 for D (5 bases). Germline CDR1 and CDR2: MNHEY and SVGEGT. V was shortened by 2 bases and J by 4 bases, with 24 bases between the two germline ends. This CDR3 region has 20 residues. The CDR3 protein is CASSYHIGVGTLWGANVLTF. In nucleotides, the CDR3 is TGTGCCAGCAGTTACCACATAGGGGTGGGAACTCTCTGGGGGGCCAACGTCCTGACTTTC.

The chain's CDR3 is CASSPDRLNTEAFF. CDR3 nucleotide sequence: TGTGCCAGCAGCCCGGACAGACTGAACACTGAAGCTTTCTTT. The chain is built from TRBV9 and TRBJ1-1; D perhaps matches TRBD1 (6 bases). CDR1 is SGDLS, CDR2 YYNGEE, per germline. Trimming took 4 bases from V and 0 from J, leaving 10 bases between them. CDR3 length equals 14 residues.

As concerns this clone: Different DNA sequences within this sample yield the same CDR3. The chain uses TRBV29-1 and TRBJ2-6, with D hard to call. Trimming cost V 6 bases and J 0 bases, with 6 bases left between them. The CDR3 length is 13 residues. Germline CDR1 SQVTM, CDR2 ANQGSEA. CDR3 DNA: TGCAGCGTCTCACTCTCTGGGGCCAACGTCCTGACTTTC. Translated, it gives CSVSLSGANVLTF.

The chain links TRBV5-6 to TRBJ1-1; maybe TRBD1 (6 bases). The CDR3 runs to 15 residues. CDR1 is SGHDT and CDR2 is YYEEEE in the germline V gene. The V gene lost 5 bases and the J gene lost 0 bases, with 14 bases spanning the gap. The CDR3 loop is CASRDGDIMNTEAFF. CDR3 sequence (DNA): TGTGCCAGCAGAGATGGGGACATAATGAACACTGAAGCTTTCTTT. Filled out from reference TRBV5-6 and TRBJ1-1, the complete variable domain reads DAGVTQSPTHLIKTRGQQVTLRCSPKSGHDTVSWYQQALGQGPQFIFQYYEEEERQRGNFPDRFSGHQFPNYSSELNVNALLLGDSALYLCASRDGDIMNTEAFFGQGTRLTVV.

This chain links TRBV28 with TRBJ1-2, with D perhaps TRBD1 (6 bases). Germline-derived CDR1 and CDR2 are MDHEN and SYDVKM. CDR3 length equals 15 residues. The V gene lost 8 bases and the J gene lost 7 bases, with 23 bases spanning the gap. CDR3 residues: CASVGAGALIGGYTF. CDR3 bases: TGTGCCAGCGTCGGGGCAGGGGCCCTAATCGGTGGCTACACCTTC.

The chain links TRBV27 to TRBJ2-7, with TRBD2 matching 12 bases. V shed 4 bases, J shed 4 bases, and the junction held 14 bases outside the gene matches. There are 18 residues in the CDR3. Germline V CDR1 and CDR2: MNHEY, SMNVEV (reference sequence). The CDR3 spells CASSSPGLAGGGPYEQYF. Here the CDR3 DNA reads TGTGCCAGCAGTTCCCCGGGGCTAGCGGGAGGGGGTCCGTACGAGCAGTACTTC.

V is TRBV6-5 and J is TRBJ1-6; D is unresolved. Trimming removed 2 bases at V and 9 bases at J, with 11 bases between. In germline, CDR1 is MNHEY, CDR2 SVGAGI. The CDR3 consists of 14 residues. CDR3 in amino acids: CASSYVQAISPLHF. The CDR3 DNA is TGTGCCAGCAGTTACGTCCAGGCCATTTCACCCCTCCACTTT.

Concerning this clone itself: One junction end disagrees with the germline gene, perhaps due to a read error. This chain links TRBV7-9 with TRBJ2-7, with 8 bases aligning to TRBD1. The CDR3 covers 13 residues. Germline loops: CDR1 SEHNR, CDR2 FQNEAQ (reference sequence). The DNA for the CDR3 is TGTGCCAGCAGCTTTACAGGGGGTAGCGATGGTTTCTTC. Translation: CASSFTGGSDGFF.

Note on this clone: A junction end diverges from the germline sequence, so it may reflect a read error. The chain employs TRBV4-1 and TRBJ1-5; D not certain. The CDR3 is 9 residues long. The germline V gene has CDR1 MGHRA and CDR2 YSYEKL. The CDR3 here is CASSQDRAF. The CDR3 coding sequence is TGCGCCAGCAGCCAAGATAGAGCTTTT.

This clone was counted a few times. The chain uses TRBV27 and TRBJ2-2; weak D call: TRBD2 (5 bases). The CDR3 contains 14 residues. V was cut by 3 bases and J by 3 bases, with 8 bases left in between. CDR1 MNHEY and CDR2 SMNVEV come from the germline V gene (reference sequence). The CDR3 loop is CASSFLGDTGELFF. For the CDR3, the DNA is TGTGCCAGCAGTTTTCTCGGGGACACCGGGGAGCTGTTTTTT.

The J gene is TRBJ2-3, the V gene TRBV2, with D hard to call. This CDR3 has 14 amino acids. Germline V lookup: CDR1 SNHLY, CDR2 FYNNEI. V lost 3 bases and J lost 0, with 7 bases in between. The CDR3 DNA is TGTGCCAGCAGTGACCCGGGTAGCACAGATACGCAGTATTTT. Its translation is CASSDPGSTDTQYF.

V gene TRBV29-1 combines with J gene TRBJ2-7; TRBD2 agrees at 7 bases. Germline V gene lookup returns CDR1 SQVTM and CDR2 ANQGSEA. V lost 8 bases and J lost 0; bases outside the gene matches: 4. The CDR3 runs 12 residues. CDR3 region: CSFRDYSYEQYF. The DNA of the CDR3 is TGCAGCTTCCGGGACTACTCCTACGAGCAGTACTTC.

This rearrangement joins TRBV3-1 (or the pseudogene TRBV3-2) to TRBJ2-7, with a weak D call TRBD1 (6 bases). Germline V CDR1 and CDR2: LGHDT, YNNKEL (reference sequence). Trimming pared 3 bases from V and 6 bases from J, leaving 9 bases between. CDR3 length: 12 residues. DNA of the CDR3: TGTGCCAGCAGCCAGGGGGCGGGCGAGCAGTACTTC. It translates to CASSQGAGEQYF.

The CDR3 nucleotides read TGTGCCTGGAGTTTGACAGGGGGCAGCGAGCAGTACTTC. Translated: CAWSLTGGSEQYF. V and J are TRBV30 and TRBJ2-7, with 10 bases lining up with TRBD1. Germline V CDR1 and CDR2: GTSNPN, SVGIG (reference sequence). The CDR3 is 13 residues long. The V and J ends lost 2 bases and 6 bases, in that order; junction bases with no gene match: 4.

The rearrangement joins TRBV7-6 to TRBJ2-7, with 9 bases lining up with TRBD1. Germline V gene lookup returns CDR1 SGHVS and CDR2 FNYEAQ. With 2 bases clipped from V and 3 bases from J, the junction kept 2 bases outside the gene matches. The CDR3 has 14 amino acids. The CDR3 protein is CASSLQGQGYEQYF. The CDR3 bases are TGTGCCAGCAGCTTACAGGGACAGGGCTACGAGCAGTACTTC.

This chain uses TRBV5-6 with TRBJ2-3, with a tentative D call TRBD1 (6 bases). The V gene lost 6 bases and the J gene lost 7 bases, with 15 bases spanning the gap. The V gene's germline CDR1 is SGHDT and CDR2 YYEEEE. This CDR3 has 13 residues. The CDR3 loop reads CASIKQGWNTQYF. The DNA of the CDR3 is TGTGCCAGCATCAAACAGGGTTGGAATACGCAGTATTTT.

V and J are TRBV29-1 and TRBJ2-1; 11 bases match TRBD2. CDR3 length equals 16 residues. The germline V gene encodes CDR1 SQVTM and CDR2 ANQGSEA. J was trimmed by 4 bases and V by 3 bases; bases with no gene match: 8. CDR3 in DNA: TGCAGCGTTGACAGACTAGCGGGGTTAACTTACAATGAGCAGTTCTTC. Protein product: CSVDRLAGLTYNEQFF.

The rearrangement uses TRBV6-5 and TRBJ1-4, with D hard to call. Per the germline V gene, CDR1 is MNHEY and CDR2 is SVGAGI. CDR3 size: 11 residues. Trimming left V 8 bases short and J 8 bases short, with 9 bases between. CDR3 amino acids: CASEGLEKLFF. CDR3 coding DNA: TGTGCCAGCGAGGGTTTAGAAAAACTGTTTTTT.

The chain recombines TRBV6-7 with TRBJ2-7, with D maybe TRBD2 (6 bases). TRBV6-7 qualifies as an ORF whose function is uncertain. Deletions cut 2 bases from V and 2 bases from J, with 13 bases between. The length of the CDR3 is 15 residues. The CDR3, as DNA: TGTGCCAGCAGTTACAACGGGACTGGCCCCTACGAGCAGTACTTC. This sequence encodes CASSYNGTGPYEQYF.

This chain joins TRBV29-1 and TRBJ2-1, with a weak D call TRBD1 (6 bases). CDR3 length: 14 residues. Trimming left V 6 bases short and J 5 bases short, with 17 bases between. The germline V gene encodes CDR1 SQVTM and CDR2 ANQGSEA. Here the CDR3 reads CSVGADSSHNEQFF. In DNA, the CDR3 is TGCAGCGTGGGGGCCGATAGTTCCCACAATGAGCAGTTCTTC.